This entry describes one TCR beta chain. The antigen remains undetermined. This record comes from a study of cytomegalovirus exposure and HLA in healthy donors. The PCR had 60 Vbeta and 13 Jbeta primers. The repertoire was sequenced with immunoSEQ multiplex PCR; TCRdb's copy has only in-frame clones and lacks some. Its clone listing holds some 120,000 clones. General study findings and limits: According to a later analysis, donors in an Asian-associated ancestry cluster reportedly had fewer N-insertions than the roughly 720-donor mean. When a later analysis compared HLA-associated TCR beta chains with equally common others, the HLA-associated chains turned out to be more clonally expanded and to have lower generation probabilities.

The receptor comes from a man between 40 and 49 years old in good health and CMV-seropositive. Sequenced: PBMCs.

CDR3 sequence reads: CASSFPAGGSNEQFF. CDR3 nucleotide sequence: TGTGCCAGCAGTTTCCCAGCGGGAGGGTCGAATGAGCAGTTCTTC. The J gene is TRBJ2-1, the V gene TRBV28, with 10 bases fitting TRBD2. J lost 7 bases, V lost 3 bases, and 6 bases had no gene match. This CDR3 is 15 amino acids long. Germline V CDR1 and CDR2: MDHEN, SYDVKM.